The clone carrying this T cell receptor (beta chain) was observed a single time. Its antigen is as yet unknown. The CDR3 is 15 amino acids. Trimming took 1 base from V and 0 from J, leaving 9 bases between them. The germline V gene encodes CDR1 SGHNT and CDR2 YENEEA. Use of 60 Vbeta and 13 Jbeta primers characterized the PCR. Assay used: immunoSEQ multiplex PCR; TCRdb lists only in-frame clones, some missing. The sample has over 65,000 clones, about four fifths seen once; the top ten hold less than 3%. This entry is derived from a study of cytomegalovirus exposure and HLA in healthy donors. Study-level information: An earlier analysis identified 95 million to 120 million unique TCR beta sequences in approximately 170 million T cells.

Findings and limits, study-wide: From TCR beta sequences, most subjects' HLA-A and HLA-B alleles were reportedly predicted accurately.

The TCR was taken from a woman in her twenties or thirties in good health and CMV-seronegative. Material: PBMCs. The gene calls are TRBV11-3 and TRBJ2-5; a possible D gene is TRBD1 (5 bases). CDR3 DNA sequence: TGTGCCAGCAGCTTAGGGGGCAGCTACCAAGAGACCCAGTACTTC. It specifies CASSLGGSYQETQYF. Based on the CDR3 plus reference TRBV11-3 and TRBJ2-5, the full variable domain is EAGVVQSPRYKIIEKKQPVAFWCNPISGHNTLYWYLQNLGQGPELLIRYENEEAVDDSQLPKDRFSAERLKGVDSTLKIQPAELGDSAVYLCASSLGGSYQETQYFGPGTRLLVL.